This T cell receptor beta chain was obtained from a study of T cell responses to AZD1222 COVID-19 vaccine. Study findings and constraints: Increases in Spike-specific TCR breadth and depth were seen after two AZD1222 doses. Of spike-specific TCRs, nearly half reportedly target regions left unmutated in variants. Vaccine-associated CD4 TCRs spanned spike, dominant at 160-218 and 743-854.

This CDR3 region has 16 residues. V was clipped by 1 base and J by 8 bases; unmatched bases: 14. The germline V gene has CDR1 SQVTM and CDR2 ANQGSEA. Clones were read by immunoSEQ multiplex PCR, and TCRdb kept only the in-frame ones, dropping some. The table includes some 180,000 clones, over 85% detected once. About this clone: Its specificity is not known.

The origin of this receptor is an adult who received the MenACWY meningococcal vaccine as a control. The sequences come from peripheral blood, collected 28 days after the second dose of the MenACWY control vaccine. The chain has TRBV29-1 and TRBJ1-2, with 9 positions matching TRBD1. The CDR3 loop reads CSVEVSPGTGIGGYTF. The DNA of the CDR3 is TGCAGCGTTGAAGTCTCTCCCGGGACAGGGATCGGAGGCTACACCTTC.